This T cell receptor (delta chain) was identified in a study of gamma-delta T cells after stem cell transplantation. Points on this clone: Being one base from a much bigger clone, this may be a read error. The identical CDR3 is also encoded by other nucleotide sequences in the sample.

TCRdb called clones anew from the RT-PCR reads with CATT. The data show around 6,700 delta-chain clones, nearly 25% seen once. Sequencing was performed on gamma-delta T cells. This TCR derives from a human donor. It is not recorded whose cells these are; they may come from a transplant donor.

CDR3 region: CALGEFIAERGLKEPTAQLFF. The CDR3 nucleotides are TGTGCTCTTGGGGAATTCATTGCGGAACGAGGACTGAAAGAGCCAACAGCACAACTCTTCTTT. This rearrangement joins TRDV1 to TRDJ2; D is ambiguous. This CDR3 is 21 amino acids long. CDR1 TSWWSYY and CDR2 QGS come from the germline V gene. Trimming took off 2 bases at V and 5 bases at J, with 30 bases between the two ends.